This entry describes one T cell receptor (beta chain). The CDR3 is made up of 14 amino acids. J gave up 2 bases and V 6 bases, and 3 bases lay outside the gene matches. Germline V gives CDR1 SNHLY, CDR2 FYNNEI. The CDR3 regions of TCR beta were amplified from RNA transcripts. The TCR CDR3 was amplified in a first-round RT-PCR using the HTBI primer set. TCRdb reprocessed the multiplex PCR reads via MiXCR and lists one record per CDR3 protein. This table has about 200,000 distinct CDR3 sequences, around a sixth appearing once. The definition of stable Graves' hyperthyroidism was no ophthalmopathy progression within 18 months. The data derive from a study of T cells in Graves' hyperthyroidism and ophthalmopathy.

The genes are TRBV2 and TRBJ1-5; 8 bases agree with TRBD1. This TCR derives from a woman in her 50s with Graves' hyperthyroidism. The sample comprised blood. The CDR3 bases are TGTGCCAGCAGAGACAGGGGTGGCAATCAGCCCCAGCATTTT. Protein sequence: CASRDRGGNQPQHF.